Shown below are 28 T cell receptor beta chains from a single sample sequenced in a study of shared clonotypes between healthy human individuals. The protocol was immunoSEQ multiplex PCR, while the TCRdb copy is restricted to in-frame clones and leaves out a portion. The sample consists of roughly 2,300,000 clones, 85% to 95% of them appearing once. The sequenced material came from naive CD4+ T cells from PBMCs. Subset here: CD45RA+ positively selected. The receptors derive from a man aged 18 to 30 in good health. Some clones in this sample may be carry-over from other donors' samples.

The chain is built from TRBV5-4 and TRBJ2-5; D possibly matches TRBD1 or TRBD2 (7 bases each). CDR3 size: 14 residues. V was trimmed by 4 bases and J by 2 bases, leaving 12 bases between them. Germline V gives CDR1 SGHNT, CDR2 YYREEE (reference sequence). The CDR3 sequence is CASSPGGQQETQYF. The CDR3 DNA sequence: TGTGCCAGCAGCCCGGGGGGACAGCAAGAGACCCAGTACTTC.

The rearrangement joins TRBV28 to TRBJ2-2; D call uncertain. Germline CDR1 is MDHEN and CDR2 is SYDVKM. Trimming removed 3 bases at V and 3 bases at J, with 8 bases between. This CDR3 region has 14 residues. The chain's CDR3 is CASSLSRYTGELFF. CDR3 sequence (DNA): TGTGCCAGCAGTTTGAGCAGATACACCGGGGAGCTGTTTTTT. Based on the CDR3 plus reference TRBV28 and TRBJ2-2, the full variable domain is DVKVTQSSRYLVKRTGEKVFLECVQDMDHENMFWYRQDPGLGLRLIYFSYDVKMKEKGDIPEGYSVSREKKERFSLILESASTNQTSMYLCASSLSRYTGELFFGEGSRLTVL.

V and J are TRBV4-1 and TRBJ2-7; 8 positions agree with TRBD1. CDR1 is MGHRA, CDR2 YSYEKL, per germline. Losses at the gene ends were 3 bases for V and 5 bases for J; bases not matched to a gene: 9. This CDR3 contains 15 residues. The CDR3 nucleotides read TGCGCCAGCAGCCAGTCCGGACAGGGCTTTGACGAGCAGTACTTC. Translating it yields CASSQSGQGFDEQYF.

The J gene is TRBJ1-1, the V gene TRBV19, with D tentatively TRBD1 (6 bases). With 9 bases removed from V and 3 bases from J, the gap between germline ends came to 20 bases. CDR1 is LNHDA and CDR2 is SQIVND in the germline V gene (reference sequence). The CDR3 is 15 residues long. As DNA, the CDR3 is TGTGCCAGCAGGGGCACAGCACTAGGGGACACTGAAGCTTTCTTT. This translates into CASRGTALGDTEAFF.

The chain has TRBV12-5 and TRBJ1-3, with D possibly matching TRBD1 (6 bases). CDR3 length: 16 residues. V lost 4 bases and J lost 4, with 17 bases in between. In germline, CDR1 is LGHNT, CDR2 FRNRAP. Here the CDR3 reads CASGSSSYTGGNTIYF. The CDR3 bases are TGTGCTAGTGGTTCCTCCTCATATACAGGGGGAAACACCATATATTTT.

The chain couples TRBV11-2 to TRBJ2-7; D is unresolved. This CDR3 contains 15 residues. Trimming removed 1 base at V and 2 bases at J, with 12 bases between. Germline V lookup: CDR1 SGHAT, CDR2 FQNNGV. CDR3: CASSLGWQPTYEQYF. Here the CDR3 DNA reads TGTGCCAGCAGCTTAGGGTGGCAGCCTACCTACGAGCAGTACTTC.

This chain links TRBV28 with TRBJ1-2; no definite D call. There are 15 residues in the CDR3. Germline V gives CDR1 MDHEN, CDR2 SYDVKM. Trimming left V 2 bases short and J 4 bases short, with 14 bases between. CDR3 bases: TGTGCCAGCAGTTTAGCGGGCATATCCTCCTATGGCTACACCTTC. Amino acids: CASSLAGISSYGYTF.

This clone was observed a single time. The rearrangement uses TRBV19 and TRBJ1-2; D call uncertain. The CDR3 extends over 14 amino acids. In germline, CDR1 is LNHDA, CDR2 SQIVND (reference sequence). V was shortened by 9 bases and J by 4 bases, with 18 bases between the two germline ends. The DNA of the CDR3 is TGTGCCAGGCTCGTACCCCGGGGAACCTATGGCTACACCTTC. This encodes CARLVPRGTYGYTF. Variable domain in full (rest from reference TRBV19 and TRBJ1-2): DGGITQSPKYLFRKEGQNVTLSCEQNLNHDAMYWYRQDPGQGLRLIYYSQIVNDFQKGDIAEGYSVSREKKESFPLTVTSAQKNPTAFYLCARLVPRGTYGYTFGSGTRLTVV.

This chain uses TRBV5-1 with TRBJ2-5, with TRBD2 as a possible D gene (6 bases). The length of the CDR3 is 17 residues. The germline V and J ends were trimmed by 1 base and 1 base, with 17 bases remaining between them. Germline CDR1 is SGHRS and CDR2 is YFSETQ. CDR3: CASSLLAATLRQETQYF. Here the CDR3 DNA reads TGCGCCAGCAGCTTGTTAGCGGCTACGCTCCGCCAAGAGACCCAGTACTTC.

The chain is built from TRBV7-6 and TRBJ2-5, with D tentatively TRBD1 (5 bases). V lost 6 bases, J lost 1 base, and 12 bases lay in between. Germline CDR1 is SGHVS and CDR2 is FNYEAQ. The CDR3 covers 14 residues. The CDR3 here is CASSQGAFQETQYF. The CDR3 DNA is TGTGCCAGCAGTCAAGGGGCTTTCCAAGAGACCCAGTACTTC.

This chain connects TRBV5-1 to TRBJ1-1; no reliable D call. CDR1 SGHRS and CDR2 YFSETQ come from the germline V gene. The CDR3 runs to 13 residues. The germline V and J ends were trimmed by 1 base and 3 bases, with 7 bases remaining between them. The CDR3 sequence is CASSLSADTEAFF. The CDR3 nucleotides read TGCGCCAGCAGCTTGAGTGCAGACACTGAAGCTTTCTTT.

The CDR3 is CASSWSGSAGVFEQYF. CDR3 DNA sequence: TGTGCCAGTAGTTGGAGTGGGTCGGCAGGGGTCTTCGAGCAGTACTTC. The rearrangement joins TRBV19 to TRBJ2-7; tentative D call: TRBD1 (6 bases). Germline CDR1 and CDR2: LNHDA and SQIVND (reference sequence). The CDR3 runs to 16 residues. V was pared by 5 bases and J by 6 bases, with 23 bases between.

The V call is TRBV18, the J call TRBJ2-5, with D hard to call. Germline V gene data show CDR1 as KGHSH and CDR2 as LQKENI. Between the trimmed V and J ends, which lost 3 bases and 1 base, there was a span of 12 bases. There are 15 residues in the CDR3. In DNA, the CDR3 is TGTGCCAGCTCACCGGTACAAAGACTCCAAGAGACCCAGTACTTC. This translates into CASSPVQRLQETQYF.

The chain combines TRBV28 with TRBJ2-1; D might be TRBD1 (6 bases). V dropped 1 base and J dropped 7 bases, with 8 bases sitting between them. CDR3 length: 13 residues. Germline CDR1 and CDR2: MDHEN and SYDVKM. This CDR3 is CASSLSQGNEQFF. The DNA for the CDR3 is TGTGCCAGCAGTTTATCACAGGGAAATGAGCAGTTCTTC.

The rearrangement uses TRBV7-9 and TRBJ2-5, with TRBD2 identical over 9 bases. The J call could be wrong; TRBJ2-7 is a better fit for the DNA end. Germline V gene sequence: CDR1 SEHNR, CDR2 FQNEAQ (reference sequence). This CDR3 comprises 14 residues. CDR3 in amino acids: CASSRAGGAYEQYF. In nucleotides, the CDR3 is TGTGCCAGCAGCAGAGCGGGAGGTGCCTACGAGCAGTACTTC.

This rearrangement joins TRBV18 to TRBJ1-3; D remains unclear. CDR3 length equals 16 residues. Germline CDR1 reads KGHSH; CDR2 reads LQKENI. Trimming shortened V by 4 bases and J by 3 bases, and 16 bases separated the two germline ends. The CDR3: CASSLLWEADGNTIYF. DNA for the CDR3: TGTGCCAGCTCACTACTTTGGGAGGCAGATGGAAACACCATATATTTT.

The rearrangement joins TRBV5-1 to TRBJ2-2; perhaps TRBD1 as D (6 bases). V was cut by 7 bases and J by 4 bases, with 14 bases left in between. The CDR3 extends over 14 amino acids. The germline CDR1 and CDR2 sequences are SGHRS and YFSETQ. In nucleotides, the CDR3 is TGCGCCAGCGGAGATTCCAGGGGCACCGGGGAGCTGTTTTTT. Translation gives CASGDSRGTGELFF.

The chain employs TRBV6-1 and TRBJ2-5; perhaps TRBD1 as D (7 bases). CDR3 length: 12 amino acids. CDR1 is MNHNS, CDR2 SASEGT, per germline. Between the trimmed V and J ends, which lost 6 bases and 5 bases, there was a span of 10 bases. As DNA, the CDR3 is TGTGCCAGCAGACAGGGGAGGGAGACCCAGTACTTC. It specifies CASRQGRETQYF.

The rearrangement joins TRBV30 to TRBJ2-5, with 13 bases identical to TRBD2. Germline trimming cut 2 bases from V and 5 bases from J; bases unmatched to any gene: 14. Germline CDR1 is GTSNPN and CDR2 is SVGIG (reference sequence). CDR3 length: 18 residues. The chain's CDR3 is CAWSRGLAGVNVGETQYF. In DNA, the CDR3 is TGTGCCTGGAGTCGTGGACTAGCGGGAGTTAATGTAGGGGAGACCCAGTACTTC.

The chain is built from TRBV29-1 and TRBJ2-5, with D possibly TRBD2 on 6 matching bases. Germline V gene data show CDR1 as SQVTM and CDR2 as ANQGSEA. The V end lost 4 bases, the J end lost 5 bases, and 23 bases lay between the germline ends. This CDR3 region has 16 residues. For the CDR3, the DNA is TGCAGCGTTGGGGGACTGTTGGGCGGCGTCCAGGAGACCCAGTACTTC. Translated, it gives CSVGGLLGGVQETQYF.

This rearrangement joins TRBV5-1 to TRBJ2-7, with 9 bases aligning to TRBD1. The V gene's germline CDR1 is SGHRS and CDR2 YFSETQ. This CDR3 has 15 amino acids. J gave up 0 bases and V 2 bases, and 3 bases lay outside the gene matches. The CDR3 DNA sequence: TGCGCCAGCAGCTTCGGGGACAGGGACTCCTACGAGCAGTACTTC. Translation: CASSFGDRDSYEQYF.

About this clone itself: Other DNA variants within this sample encode the same CDR3. The CDR3, as DNA: TGTGCCAGCAGTTCCCCAGGGGCGAACACCGGGGAGCTGTTTTTT. It codes for CASSSPGANTGELFF. This chain joins TRBV28 and TRBJ2-2, with TRBD1 as a possible D gene (6 bases). V was cut by 4 bases and J by 0 bases, with 9 bases left in between. CDR3 length: 15 amino acids. Germline CDR1 MDHEN, CDR2 SYDVKM.

This clone was counted once. The gene calls are TRBV10-1 and TRBJ2-1, with a weak D call TRBD2 (6 bases). From germline, CDR1 is WNHNN and CDR2 SYGVQD (reference sequence). The V end was cut by 6 bases, the J end by 2 bases, with 20 bases between. The CDR3 is 17 residues long. CDR3 protein: CASSDRTERVAYNEQFF. CDR3 sequence (DNA): TGCGCCAGCAGCGACCGTACGGAGCGGGTCGCCTACAATGAGCAGTTCTTC.

This clone was picked up one time. Here the CDR3 reads CASSWEPQGYTGELFF. CDR3 DNA sequence: TGCGCCAGCAGCTGGGAGCCACAGGGGTACACCGGGGAGCTGTTTTTT. The V call is TRBV5-1, the J call TRBJ2-2, with 7 bases lining up with TRBD1. The CDR3 is 16 amino acids. With 3 bases clipped from V and 3 bases from J, the junction kept 8 bases outside the gene matches. Germline V gene lookup returns CDR1 SGHRS and CDR2 YFSETQ.

The chain uses TRBV19 and TRBJ2-1; D is perhaps TRBD2 (5 bases). Trimming took off 4 bases at V and 6 bases at J, with 13 bases between the two ends. Germline CDR1 is LNHDA and CDR2 is SQIVND (reference sequence). The CDR3 covers 14 residues. The DNA of the CDR3 is TGTGCCAGTAGTAAGAGGACTCAGGTCAATGAGCAGTTCTTC. Encoded protein: CASSKRTQVNEQFF.

V usage is TRBV6-1 and J usage is TRBJ1-2; maybe TRBD1 (5 bases). Germline V gives CDR1 MNHNS, CDR2 SASEGT. This CDR3 region has 15 residues. The V and J ends lost 6 bases and 6 bases respectively, with 20 bases between them. CDR3 nucleotides: TGTGCCAGCAGGCCCGAGGCAGGGATTTATCATGGCTACACCTTC. Translating gives CASRPEAGIYHGYTF.

The V and J genes are TRBV29-1 and TRBJ2-3, with 14 bases that match TRBD2. This CDR3 contains 15 residues. In germline, CDR1 is SQVTM, CDR2 ANQGSEA. V gave up 7 bases and J gave up 4 bases; unmatched junction bases: 7. In DNA form, the CDR3 reads TGCAGCGGAGGGACTAGCGGGAGTGCCGCAGATACGCAGTATTTT. Translated, it gives CSGGTSGSAADTQYF.

Note on this clone: The same CDR3 also results from other DNA sequences found in this sample. The CDR3 region is CASSPGTDTQYF. DNA for the CDR3: TGCGCCAGCAGCCCGGGCACAGATACGCAGTATTTT. The J gene is TRBJ2-3, the V gene TRBV5-1; D ambiguous. Germline V gene lookup returns CDR1 SGHRS and CDR2 YFSETQ. This CDR3 region has 12 residues. The ends were cut back, 4 bases at V and 1 base at J, with 4 bases in the middle.